This T cell receptor (beta chain) stems from a study of lymphopenia after photon versus proton radiotherapy. The method was immunoSEQ multiplex PCR; TCRdb's version includes in-frame clones alone and lacks a portion of them. The table shows about 55,000 clones, with approximately 84% occurring only once. V was trimmed by 2 bases and J by 1 base, leaving 6 bases between them. Germline CDR1 SGHRS, CDR2 YFSETQ. This CDR3 region has 14 residues. This receptor was taken from a man aged 60 to 69 with pancreatic cancer. Specimen: peripheral blood, collected from a patient treated with proton-based radiotherapy. The rearrangement links TRBV5-1 to TRBJ2-2; D not resolved. The chain's CDR3 is CASSFYMNTGELFF. DNA for the CDR3: TGCGCCAGCAGCTTCTATATGAACACCGGGGAGCTGTTTTTT.